This TCR beta chain was profiled in a study of identical twins. Whole-study findings and limits: Excess low generation probability was seen in twin-shared out-of-frame alpha sequences.

A universal primer site came from template switching; cDNA carried unique molecular identifiers. TCRdb reprocessed the 5' RACE reads with MiXCR, giving one entry per CDR3 protein. The sample has around 340,000 distinct CDR3 sequences; approximately 9.1% are singletons. CDR1 and CDR2 from the germline V gene are LNHNV and YYDKDF (reference sequence). Trimming pared 5 bases from V and 0 bases from J, leaving 13 bases between. The CDR3 totals 15 residues. This clonotype was observed a handful of times. The antigen remains undetermined. The rearrangement links TRBV15 to TRBJ2-5; unclear D gene. The specimen was naive T cells sorted from blood. The sequence derives from a woman in her forties or fifties in good health. The CDR3 loop is CATSRTVRYQETQYF. The DNA of the CDR3 is TGTGCCACCAGCCGCACAGTGAGGTACCAAGAGACCCAGTACTTC.